The 29 T cell receptor beta chains reported below all come from one sample, sequenced in a study of response to subunit inactivated influenza vaccine. TCRdb reprocessed the RT-PCR reads via MiXCR and lists one record per CDR3 protein. Of more than 600,000 distinct CDR3 sequences listed, around 18% are singletons. This material consisted of PBMCs from blood, taken about 5 days after vaccination. These receptor sequences come from a man aged 45-65 years who received an inactivated influenza vaccine.

The chain combines TRBV20-1 with TRBJ2-3, with 8 bases lining up with TRBD1. The V segment lost 3 bases and the J segment 2 bases; nucleotides outside the gene matches: 7. CDR1 is DFQATT, CDR2 SNEGSKA, per germline (reference sequence). This CDR3 has 15 residues. CDR3 nucleotide sequence: TGCAGTGCTAGGCCCCCGGGACAGGCCACAGATACGCAGTATTTT. Translated, it gives CSARPPGQATDTQYF.

In this sample, this clonotype turned up a few times. This chain uses TRBV24-1 with TRBJ2-2; 14 nucleotides agree with TRBD2. CDR3 length equals 18 residues. CDR1 and CDR2 from the germline V gene are KGHDR and SFDVKD. Trimming cost V 4 bases and J 9 bases; bases outside gene matches: 12. The CDR3 DNA is TGTGCCACCAGTGACCTGACTAGCGGGAGGGCCCAGAGCTGGGAGCTGTTTTTT. Translating it yields CATSDLTSGRAQSWELFF.

This clonotype was counted a single time. The rearrangement joins TRBV15 to TRBJ2-7, with D possibly matching TRBD2 (5 bases). Germline V gene sequence: CDR1 LNHNV, CDR2 YYDKDF (reference sequence). Trimming removed 3 bases at V and 3 bases at J, with 18 bases between. The CDR3 length is 16 residues. CDR3 nucleotides: TGTGCCACCAGCAGCCCCCGGCGAGCGGATATCTACGAGCAGTACTTC. It translates to CATSSPRRADIYEQYF.

This clonotype was counted once. This chain uses TRBV5-1 with TRBJ2-3; D gene ambiguous. Germline CDR1 and CDR2: SGHRS and YFSETQ. V shed 7 bases and J shed 0 bases, with 9 bases lying between them. The CDR3 has 13 residues. The CDR3 nucleotides read TGCGCCAGCCCAACAGCGAGCACAGATACGCAGTATTTT. Its translation is CASPTASTDTQYF.

This clonotype was observed a few times. The chain carries TRBV20-1 and TRBJ2-1, with no clear D. The CDR3 runs 12 residues. Germline V lookup: CDR1 DFQATT, CDR2 SNEGSKA (reference sequence). The CDR3 here is CKASGWGNEQFF. The CDR3 DNA reads TGCAAAGCTTCAGGTTGGGGCAATGAGCAGTTCTTC.

The chain recombines TRBV12-3 or TRBV12-4 with TRBJ2-1, with D possibly matching TRBD2 (5 bases). With 2 bases removed from V and 0 bases from J, the gap between germline ends came to 11 bases. The CDR3 is 16 residues long. The CDR3 region is CASSLQRAISYNEQFF. CDR3 bases: TGTGCCAGCAGTTTACAGAGGGCTATCTCCTACAATGAGCAGTTCTTC.

This clonotype was found a few times. The chain recombines TRBV10-3 with TRBJ2-7; D may be TRBD1 (7 bases). The CDR3 sequence is 13 residues long. Germline loops: CDR1 ENHRY, CDR2 SYGVKD. V lost 9 bases, J lost 5 bases, and 17 bases lay in between. The CDR3 DNA sequence: TGTGCCATAAAGAAGAGCAGGGGGGACGAGCAGTACTTC. The encoded protein is CAIKKSRGDEQYF.

This clonotype was recorded only once. This chain uses TRBV2 with TRBJ2-1; 9 bases agree with TRBD2. This CDR3 comprises 16 residues. Per the germline V gene, CDR1 is SNHLY and CDR2 is FYNNEI. Germline trimming cut 1 base from V and 4 bases from J; bases unmatched to any gene: 5. CDR3 bases: TGTGCCAGCAGTGAAGAAGCTAGCGGGGCTTACAATGAGCAGTTCTTC. It is translated as CASSEEASGAYNEQFF. The whole variable domain, remainder taken from reference TRBV2 and TRBJ2-1, is EPEVTQTPSHQVTQMGQEVILRCVPISNHLYFYWYRQILGQKVEFLVSFYNNEISEKSEIFDDQFSVERPDGSNFTLKIRSTKLEDSAMYFCASSEEASGAYNEQFFGPGTRLTVL.

This clonotype showed up just a few times. V and J are TRBV29-1 and TRBJ2-7; TRBD2 matches 8 bases. This CDR3 spans 11 amino acids. Germline lookup yields CDR1 SQVTM and CDR2 ANQGSEA. Trimming took 4 bases from V and 9 from J; bases not matched to a gene: 5. The CDR3 DNA is TGCAGCGTTGGCGGGGGGTTCGGGCAGTACTTC. It codes for CSVGGGFGQYF.

This clonotype was seen more than once but under ten times. This chain uses TRBV11-3 with TRBJ2-5; D perhaps matches TRBD2 (7 bases). The CDR3 covers 16 residues. Per the germline V gene, CDR1 is SGHNT and CDR2 is YENEEA. V was pared by 4 bases and J by 5 bases, with 20 bases between. This CDR3 reads CASSSPSGGPRETQYF. The CDR3 DNA reads TGTGCCAGCAGCTCCCCTTCGGGGGGCCCTAGGGAGACCCAGTACTTC.

Only a few counts were recorded for this clonotype. The gene calls are TRBV5-4 and TRBJ2-1, with 9 bases aligning to TRBD1. V lost 3 bases, J lost 8 bases, and 12 bases stayed unmatched. Germline V gene data show CDR1 as SGHNT and CDR2 as YYREEE (reference sequence). This CDR3 is 16 amino acids long. This CDR3 reads CASSSGDRAVVDEQFF. CDR3 in DNA: TGTGCCAGCAGCTCAGGGGACAGGGCCGTTGTAGATGAGCAGTTCTTC.

This clonotype was counted between two and nine times. The chain combines TRBV7-2 with TRBJ2-5; D ambiguous. This CDR3 contains 16 residues. Trimming pared 5 bases from V and 5 bases from J, leaving 21 bases between. The germline CDR1 and CDR2 sequences are SGHTA and FQGNSA. CDR3 sequence (DNA): TGTGCCAGCAGCCATACTCTTTCCCCAGTGGAGGAGACCCAGTACTTC. Protein sequence: CASSHTLSPVEETQYF.

This clonotype was seen only a few times. The chain recombines TRBV29-1 with TRBJ2-3; a possible D gene is TRBD2 (6 bases). This CDR3 comprises 17 residues. V lost 1 base, J lost 0 bases, and 17 bases lay in between. Per germline, CDR1 SQVTM and CDR2 ANQGSEA. The CDR3, as DNA: TGCAGCGTTGAAGTCGCCGGGAGCGACTTTAGCACAGATACGCAGTATTTT. Protein sequence: CSVEVAGSDFSTDTQYF.

V gene TRBV12-3 or TRBV12-4 combines with J gene TRBJ2-5, with TRBD2 identical over 8 bases. The junction had 6 bases not matched to a gene; V was cut back by 3 bases and J by 6 bases. CDR3 length: 14 amino acids. CDR3 sequence: CASSLRGARKTQYF. DNA for the CDR3: TGTGCCAGCAGTTTGCGGGGGGCCAGGAAGACCCAGTACTTC.

In its sample, this clonotype was seen many times. This rearrangement joins TRBV28 to TRBJ2-6; TRBD2 might be the D (5 bases). Trimming stripped 7 bases from V and 4 bases from J, with 11 bases between. CDR1 MDHEN and CDR2 SYDVKM come from the germline V gene. This CDR3 is built from 14 residues. The CDR3 nucleotides read TGTGCCAGCAAGGTGACGGGAGGGGCCAACGTCCTGACTTTC. Its protein product is CASKVTGGANVLTF.

The V gene is TRBV5-4, the J gene TRBJ2-3; D is possibly TRBD1 (6 bases). The CDR3 runs to 15 residues. V lost 6 bases and J 6 bases, leaving 20 bases between the germline ends. The germline CDR1 and CDR2 sequences are SGHNT and YYREEE (reference sequence). The CDR3 DNA follows: TGTGCCAGCACCCGCGGACAGTCCGCCGTCGATACGCAGTATTTT. It is translated as CASTRGQSAVDTQYF.

This clonotype was counted only a few times. J is TRBJ2-5 and V is TRBV5-1, with no clear D. V gave up 0 bases and J gave up 1 base, with 13 bases separating them. The CDR3 is 16 residues long. Germline V gene lookup returns CDR1 SGHRS and CDR2 YFSETQ. The CDR3 DNA follows: TGCGCCAGCAGCTTGGCCATAGGGTTCGGCCAAGAGACCCAGTACTTC. It specifies CASSLAIGFGQETQYF.

This clonotype appeared a few times. V usage is TRBV20-1 and J usage is TRBJ1-1; the D gene is possibly TRBD1 (5 bases). Germline CDR1 and CDR2: DFQATT and SNEGSKA (reference sequence). The CDR3 spans 13 residues. Written as DNA, the CDR3 is TGCAGCGAAACCCAGGAGGGGTTGCCTGAAGCTTTCTTT. It yields the protein CSETQEGLPEAFF.

The chain carries TRBV6-5 and TRBJ2-3, with 8 positions matching TRBD2. The germline CDR1 and CDR2 sequences are MNHEY and SVGAGI. This CDR3 spans 15 amino acids. Trimming cost V 0 bases and J 2 bases; bases outside gene matches: 1. The CDR3 DNA reads TGTGCCAGCAGTTACTCTAGCGGGGTCACAGATACGCAGTATTTT. This sequence encodes CASSYSSGVTDTQYF.

This clonotype was recorded a few times. The chain recombines TRBV27 with TRBJ2-2; 12 bases match TRBD2. Germline CDR1 is MNHEY and CDR2 is SMNVEV (reference sequence). This CDR3 contains 15 residues. With V trimmed by 6 bases and J by 6 bases, 5 bases remained unmatched. The CDR3 spells CASRRTSGVPGELFF. CDR3 sequence (DNA): TGTGCCAGCAGGCGGACTAGCGGGGTCCCCGGGGAGCTGTTTTTT.

This clonotype was observed a few times. The chain uses TRBV6-5 and TRBJ2-3, with TRBD1 as a possible D gene (5 bases). Germline V gene lookup returns CDR1 MNHEY and CDR2 SVGAGI. V was pared by 0 bases and J by 2 bases, with 9 bases between. The CDR3 covers 15 residues. The CDR3 loop is CASSYSGQTTDTQYF. CDR3 nucleotides: TGTGCCAGCAGTTACTCGGGGCAGACCACAGATACGCAGTATTTT.

This clonotype was seen more than once but under ten times. As DNA, the CDR3 is TGCGCCAGCAGCTTGTCTAGCGGGAGGGAATTCACAGATACGCAGTATTTT. This sequence encodes CASSLSSGREFTDTQYF. The chain recombines TRBV5-1 with TRBJ2-3; 12 bases are shared with TRBD2. The CDR3 extends over 17 amino acids. V trimming: 1 base; J trimming: 2 bases; junction bases outside the gene matches: 5. The germline CDR1 and CDR2 sequences are SGHRS and YFSETQ.

The chain is built from TRBV24-1 and TRBJ2-3, with 11 nucleotides matching TRBD2. In germline, CDR1 is KGHDR, CDR2 SFDVKD. The CDR3 covers 16 residues. J gave up 4 bases and V 0 bases, and 2 bases lay outside the gene matches. The CDR3: CATSDLGLAGPDTQYF. CDR3 DNA sequence: TGTGCCACCAGTGATTTGGGACTAGCGGGCCCAGATACGCAGTATTTT.

This clonotype was seen a few times. The chain is built from TRBV7-2 and TRBJ2-3, with a possible D match to TRBD2 (6 bases). Trimming took 1 base from V and 2 from J, leaving 13 bases between them. The CDR3 spans 16 residues. Germline values: CDR1 SGHTA, CDR2 FQGNSA. The CDR3 bases are TGTGCCAGCAGCTTAGTTCGGACTACCTACACAGATACGCAGTATTTT. It codes for CASSLVRTTYTDTQYF. Combining the CDR3 with reference TRBV7-2 and TRBJ2-3 gives the whole variable domain GAGVSQSPSNKVTEKGKDVELRCDPISGHTALYWYRQSLGQGLEFLIYFQGNSAPDKSGLPSDRFSAERTGGSVSTLTIQRTQQEDSAVYLCASSLVRTTYTDTQYFGPGTRLTVL.

The chain employs TRBV5-5 and TRBJ2-7; D may be TRBD1 or TRBD2 (5 bases each). Germline CDR1 SGHKS, CDR2 YYEKEE (reference sequence). The CDR3 contains 15 residues. V lost 5 bases to trimming and J lost 0 bases, with 15 bases between them. The CDR3 region has the DNA TGTGCCAGCAGTTTCCGGTTGGGGGTCTCCTACGAGCAGTACTTC. Protein product: CASSFRLGVSYEQYF.

This clonotype was seen only a few times. V is TRBV12-3 or TRBV12-4 and J is TRBJ2-7, with 11 bases identical to TRBD2. The CDR3 spans 14 residues. Trimming cost V 6 bases and J 2 bases; bases outside gene matches: 3. The DNA of the CDR3 is TGTGCCAGCAGGACTAGCGGGGCTACCTACGAGCAGTACTTC. Translated, it gives CASRTSGATYEQYF.

In this sample, this clonotype turned up a few times. V usage is TRBV12-3 or TRBV12-4 and J usage is TRBJ2-1; 7 nucleotides align to TRBD2. The V and J ends lost 3 bases and 8 bases, in that order; junction bases with no gene match: 4. The CDR3 sequence is 13 residues long. CDR3 bases: TGTGCCAGCAGTTTTGGCGGGAGCTATGAGCAGTTCTTC. This translates into CASSFGGSYEQFF.

This clonotype was seen a handful of times. The chain has TRBV2 and TRBJ2-7, with 7 nucleotides matching TRBD1. V gave up 0 bases and J gave up 0 bases; unmatched junction bases: 2. The CDR3 covers 15 residues. Germline CDR1 is SNHLY and CDR2 is FYNNEI. CDR3 DNA sequence: TGTGCCAGCAGTGAAGCAGGGGGCAACTCCTACGAGCAGTACTTC. This gives the protein CASSEAGGNSYEQYF.

As concerns this clonotype: Possible read error: a much larger clone is one base away. The chain uses TRBV7-3 and TRBJ2-2; a possible D gene is TRBD2 (6 bases). This CDR3 comprises 14 residues. The germline gives CDR1 SGHTA, CDR2 FQGTGA. This CDR3 is CASSPGTLSGELLF. Written as DNA, the CDR3 is TGTGCCAGCAGCCCCGGGACTCTTTCGGGGGAGCTGCTTTTT.